This T cell receptor (beta chain) was observed in a study of blood T cell repertoires in COVID-19. Turning to the study itself: Samples of COVID-19 (acute and convalescent) were obtained from the United States, Italy and Spain. Nucleic acid was either cDNA or gDNA, and it came from T cells, B-cell-depleted T cells, or PBMCs.

Worth noting for this clone: This sample includes further DNA sequences coding for the same CDR3.

Clones were sequenced by immunoSEQ multiplex PCR, and TCRdb holds only the in-frame ones, with some missing. The sample has about 100,000 clones; about 91% are singletons. The CDR3 has 12 amino acids. Germline CDR1 LGHDT, CDR2 YNNKEL (reference sequence). With 1 base removed from V and 7 bases from J, the gap between germline ends came to 8 bases. The TCR comes from a man aged 18 to 29 with acute or convalescent COVID-19. The chain combines TRBV3-1 (or the pseudogene TRBV3-2) with TRBJ2-7, with D perhaps TRBD2 (5 bases). The sequenced sample was peripheral blood. In nucleotides, the CDR3 is TGTGCCAGCAGCCAAGTAGGAGGAGAGCAGTACTTC. Its translation: CASSQVGGEQYF.